This T cell receptor beta chain was sequenced for a study of shared clonotypes between healthy human individuals. Overall study context: The cohort comprised a couple of women and a few men. Their ages spanned 18 to 49 years.

In germline, CDR1 is SSHAT, CDR2 FNYEAQ (reference sequence). This CDR3 comprises 15 residues. Concerning this clone: A junction boundary mismatches the germline segment, possibly from a read error.

Recent vaccinations or acute infections were absent in the healthy HIV-negative adult donors. Running of the assay took place at deep level. Assay used: immunoSEQ multiplex PCR; TCRdb lists only in-frame clones, some missing. The data hold about 600,000 clones, with around three quarters observed a single time. This TCR was sampled from a woman aged 40 to 49 in good health. Some clones in this sample may be carry-over from other donors' samples. Sequencing was done on a sample of PBMCs. V is TRBV7-7 and J is TRBJ2-3; 9 bases align to TRBD1. The CDR3 is CASSLYRGPTDTQYF. CDR3 coding DNA: TGTGCTAGCAGCTTATACAGGGGGCCCACAGATACGCAGTATTTT.